These 13 T cell receptor beta chains were sequenced from one sample in a study of blood T cell repertoires in COVID-19. Assay used: immunoSEQ multiplex PCR; TCRdb lists only in-frame clones, some missing. The sample consists of hundreds of thousands of clones, about 89% of them appearing once. The sequencing input was peripheral blood. The receptors come from a woman aged 55-69 years with acute or convalescent COVID-19.

This clone was picked up one time. The chain has TRBV19 and TRBJ1-5, with TRBD1 as a possible D gene (6 bases). V was clipped by 5 bases and J by 2 bases, with 19 bases between them. This CDR3 comprises 17 residues. Germline loops: CDR1 LNHDA, CDR2 SQIVND (reference sequence). CDR3 bases: TGTGCCAGTAGTTCCTCGGGGGGGGGCGGAGGCAATCAGCCCCAGCATTTT. The encoded protein is CASSSSGGGGGNQPQHF.

The chain combines TRBV28 with TRBJ2-5, with D possibly matching TRBD2 (5 bases). CDR3 length: 15 residues. CDR1 is MDHEN and CDR2 is SYDVKM in the germline V gene. V dropped 7 bases and J dropped 4 bases, with 19 bases sitting between them. The CDR3 DNA reads TGTGCCAGCACTCACCCTCTGAGGGCCCCAGAGACCCAGTACTTC. Its translation: CASTHPLRAPETQYF.

This chain connects TRBV5-1 to TRBJ1-5; 9 nucleotides agree with TRBD1. The CDR3 length is 15 residues. Germline V gene sequence: CDR1 SGHRS, CDR2 YFSETQ. V lost 4 bases to trimming and J lost 3 bases; unmatched junction nucleotides: 5. CDR3 in DNA: TGCGCCAGCAGCGTTGGGACAGGGAACAATCAGCCCCAGCATTTT. Translating it yields CASSVGTGNNQPQHF.

This rearrangement joins TRBV29-1 to TRBJ1-1, with D possibly being TRBD1 (6 bases). The CDR3 runs 15 residues. V gave up 7 bases and J gave up 2 bases, with 20 bases separating them. Germline V lookup: CDR1 SQVTM, CDR2 ANQGSEA. In DNA form, the CDR3 reads TGCAGCGCTGGGGGCTGGGGGGGCGTCAACACTGAAGCTTTCTTT. Translation gives CSAGGWGGVNTEAFF.

The table lists this clone with a count of one. The genes are TRBV28 and TRBJ2-7, with 7 bases lining up with TRBD2. The germline V gene encodes CDR1 MDHEN and CDR2 SYDVKM. With 8 bases clipped from V and 0 bases from J, the junction kept 4 bases outside the gene matches. The CDR3 is made up of 13 amino acids. CDR3 sequence (DNA): TGTGCCAGCGGGGGGGAAAACTCCTACGAGCAGTACTTC. It encodes CASGGENSYEQYF.

V and J are TRBV6-5 and TRBJ2-1; 11 bases match TRBD2. The germline V gene has CDR1 MNHEY and CDR2 SVGAGI. Trimming cost V 2 bases and J 15 bases; bases outside gene matches: 12. The CDR3 runs 15 residues. CDR3 DNA: TGTGCCAGCAGTTACGATGCTAGCGGGAGGACGGGTTGGTTCTTC. Residues: CASSYDASGRTGWFF.

The V gene is TRBV5-3, the J gene TRBJ2-6; D is possibly TRBD1 (5 bases). TRBV5-3 is sorted into the ORF group, with uncertain function. The CDR3 length is 16 residues. Trimming pared 7 bases from V and 0 bases from J, leaving 14 bases between. As DNA, the CDR3 is TGTGCCAGAGGAAAAAAGGGGTTCTCTGGGGCCAACGTCCTGACTTTC. It is translated as CARGKKGFSGANVLTF.

The rearrangement uses TRBV7-9 and TRBJ2-3; weak D call: TRBD2 (6 bases). V lost 5 bases and J 0 bases, leaving 12 bases between the germline ends. The CDR3 spans 15 residues. Germline V gene data show CDR1 as SEHNR and CDR2 as FQNEAQ (reference sequence). In DNA form, the CDR3 reads TGTGCCAGCAGCCCCCCGGGACTTAGCACAGATACGCAGTATTTT. This sequence encodes CASSPPGLSTDTQYF.

V is TRBV6-5 and J is TRBJ1-6; TRBD1 aligns across 7 bases. The CDR3 totals 15 residues. The J segment lost 7 bases and the V segment lost 2 bases, leaving 5 bases of the junction unmatched. Germline CDR1 and CDR2: MNHEY and SVGAGI. The CDR3 loop reads CASSYPDRVNSPLHF. The CDR3 DNA reads TGTGCCAGCAGTTACCCCGACAGGGTGAATTCACCCCTCCACTTT.

The rearrangement links TRBV19 to TRBJ1-1; TRBD1 might be the D (5 bases). Trimming took off 5 bases at V and 2 bases at J, with 12 bases between the two ends. CDR1 is LNHDA, CDR2 SQIVND, per germline (reference sequence). This CDR3 contains 14 residues. CDR3 sequence: CASSFREVNTEAFF. CDR3 bases: TGTGCCAGTAGTTTCAGGGAAGTAAACACTGAAGCTTTCTTT.

V is TRBV19 and J is TRBJ1-5; the D gene is possibly TRBD1 (6 bases). V was clipped by 5 bases and J by 2 bases, with 13 bases between them. The CDR3 covers 15 residues. Germline-derived CDR1 and CDR2 are LNHDA and SQIVND (reference sequence). The CDR3 spells CASSLTQGGNQPQHF. The CDR3 bases are TGTGCCAGTAGTCTAACACAGGGAGGCAATCAGCCCCAGCATTTT.

V is TRBV3-1 (or the pseudogene TRBV3-2) and J is TRBJ2-7, with unresolved D. The ends were cut back, 6 bases at V and 1 base at J, with 16 bases in the middle. The CDR3 is 15 amino acids. Per germline, CDR1 LGHDT and CDR2 YNNKEL (reference sequence). The CDR3 protein is CASRPSRDLSYEQYF. CDR3 in DNA: TGTGCCAGCAGGCCTTCACGAGATTTATCCTACGAGCAGTACTTC.

The chain joins TRBV5-4 to TRBJ2-1, with unresolved D. V lost 2 bases and J 5 bases, leaving 5 bases between the germline ends. The CDR3 loop spans 12 amino acids. Germline loops: CDR1 SGHNT, CDR2 YYREEE (reference sequence). The CDR3 bases are TGTGCCAGCAGCTTTGGCAACAATGAGCAGTTCTTC. This gives the protein CASSFGNNEQFF.